Below are 19 T cell receptor beta chains sequenced from a single sample in a study of blood T cell repertoires in COVID-19. The method was immunoSEQ multiplex PCR; TCRdb's version includes in-frame clones alone and lacks a portion of them. The sample carries about 83,000 clones, 85% to 90% recorded once. The sequenced material came from peripheral blood. These TCRs come from a woman over 75 in a cohort sampled during active or convalescent COVID-19.

The chain uses TRBV5-1 and TRBJ2-7; TRBD1 matches at 10 bases. This CDR3 is built from 15 residues. Unmatched junction bases numbered 7, after V lost 4 bases and J lost 3 bases. In germline, CDR1 is SGHRS, CDR2 YFSETQ. The CDR3 region is CASSHQTGGLYEQYF. CDR3 sequence (DNA): TGCGCCAGCAGCCACCAGACAGGGGGCCTCTACGAGCAGTACTTC. The full variable domain, its missing parts supplied by reference TRBV5-1 and TRBJ2-7, is KAGVTQTPRYLIKTRGQQVTLSCSPISGHRSVSWYQQTPGQGLQFLFEYFSETQRNKGNFPGRFSGRQFSNSRSEMNVSTLELGDSALYLCASSHQTGGLYEQYFGPGTRLTVT.

V and J are TRBV29-1 and TRBJ1-3; no firm D call. Between the trimmed V and J ends, which lost 7 bases and 5 bases, there was a span of 12 bases. Germline values: CDR1 SQVTM, CDR2 ANQGSEA. CDR3 length equals 12 residues. The CDR3 sequence: CSAADTRNTIYF. CDR3 DNA: TGCAGCGCTGCCGACACTCGAAACACCATATATTTT.

Here the CDR3 DNA reads TGCGCCAGCAGCCTGACAGGGGGGAACACTGAAGCTTTCTTT. Encoded protein: CASSLTGGNTEAFF. The chain links TRBV5-1 to TRBJ1-1; 9 bases agree with TRBD1. With 4 bases clipped from V and 1 base from J, the junction kept 2 bases outside the gene matches. Per the germline V gene, CDR1 is SGHRS and CDR2 is YFSETQ. This CDR3 spans 14 amino acids.

V and J are TRBV19 and TRBJ1-3, with unresolved D. Germline CDR1 and CDR2: LNHDA and SQIVND (reference sequence). V lost 3 bases and J 4 bases, leaving 16 bases between the germline ends. This CDR3 has 16 amino acids. CDR3 coding DNA: TGTGCCAGTAGTATCGCTCGGCGGCGTGGCGGAAACACCATATATTTT. This codes for CASSIARRRGGNTIYF.

The chain has TRBV3-1 (or the pseudogene TRBV3-2) and TRBJ2-1; 9 nucleotides align to TRBD1. This CDR3 spans 15 amino acids. J lost 6 bases, V lost 4 bases, and 7 bases had no gene match. The germline V gene encodes CDR1 LGHDT and CDR2 YNNKEL (reference sequence). CDR3 DNA sequence: TGTGCCAGCAGCCCGAGGGACAGGGCTCTCAATGAGCAGTTCTTC. Its protein is CASSPRDRALNEQFF.

This clone was seen just once. The chain carries TRBV12-3 or TRBV12-4 and TRBJ2-7; D is unclear. CDR3 size: 13 residues. Trimming stripped 5 bases from V and 1 base from J, with 9 bases between. The CDR3: CASSPVGSYEQYF. CDR3 in DNA: TGTGCCAGCAGTCCCGTCGGGTCCTACGAGCAGTACTTC.

The chain joins TRBV1 to TRBJ2-4; the table's D call, TRBD2, has no DNA check behind it. TRBV1 is termed a pseudogene. The CDR3 is 20 residues long. The CDR3 is CTSSQPLAGGPVLSGNIQYF. The DNA for the CDR3 is TGCACCAGCAGCCAACCACTAGCGGGAGGGCCAGTTCTTTCCGGAAACATTCAGTACTTC.

This chain joins TRBV19 and TRBJ1-1; TRBD1 aligns across 7 bases. Germline V gives CDR1 LNHDA, CDR2 SQIVND (reference sequence). V was pared by 3 bases and J by 5 bases, with 12 bases of the junction left unmatched. CDR3 length: 16 amino acids. DNA of the CDR3: TGTGCCAGTAGTATGACTGCCGGGGCAGGGGGAACTGAAGCTTTCTTT. Translation: CASSMTAGAGGTEAFF.

Here the CDR3 reads CASSLQSSSYNEQFF. CDR3 DNA sequence: TGCGCCAGCAGCTTACAGTCAAGCTCCTACAATGAGCAGTTCTTC. This chain uses TRBV5-1 with TRBJ2-1; D gene uncertain. Looked up from germline, CDR1 is SGHRS and CDR2 is YFSETQ. Trimming shortened V by 2 bases and J by 0 bases, and 9 bases separated the two germline ends. This CDR3 region has 15 residues.

The gene calls are TRBV2 and TRBJ2-7, with D perhaps TRBD1 (5 bases). Germline-derived CDR1 and CDR2 are SNHLY and FYNNEI. The V and J ends lost 4 bases and 2 bases respectively, with 9 bases between them. CDR3 length: 13 amino acids. As DNA, the CDR3 is TGTGCCAGCAGTGTCGACAGAGCCTACGAGCAGTACGTC. It specifies CASSVDRAYEQYV.

The CDR3 DNA follows: TGTGCCAGCAGTCGGACTCCATTTCGGGGGGAAGGAGGTACCGGGGAGCTGTTTTTT. Protein sequence: CASSRTPFRGEGGTGELFF. V and J are TRBV6-4 and TRBJ2-2; the match to TRBD2 covers 7 bases. This CDR3 region has 19 residues. Germline V lookup: CDR1 MRHNA, CDR2 SNTAGT. V lost 5 bases and J lost 5; bases outside the gene matches: 20.

The rearrangement uses TRBV5-8 and TRBJ1-2; no firm D call. The CDR3 is made up of 12 amino acids. Germline CDR1 is SGHTS and CDR2 is YDEGEE. The V end lost 4 bases, the J end lost 4 bases, and 8 bases lay between the germline ends. For the CDR3, the DNA is TGTGCCAGCAGCCCCGGAGGCTATGGCTACACCTTC. Translated: CASSPGGYGYTF.

V is TRBV10-3 and J is TRBJ2-3; TRBD2 matches at 11 bases. The length of the CDR3 is 16 residues. V was clipped by 2 bases and J by 5 bases; unmatched bases: 6. The germline gives CDR1 ENHRY, CDR2 SYGVKD. In DNA form, the CDR3 reads TGTGCCATCAGTGAGATACTAGCGGGAGTTAAAGATACGCAGTATTTT. Translation: CAISEILAGVKDTQYF.

V usage is TRBV5-1 and J usage is TRBJ2-7; TRBD1 aligns across 10 bases. This CDR3 region has 15 residues. Germline assignment: CDR1 SGHRS and CDR2 YFSETQ. After removal of 7 bases from V and 7 bases from J, the junction contained 14 bases not matched to a gene. The CDR3 reads CASVPGTGALGEQYF. The CDR3 nucleotides read TGCGCCAGCGTACCCGGGACAGGGGCCCTCGGAGAGCAGTACTTC.

This chain uses TRBV4-1 with TRBJ2-5; a possible D gene is TRBD2 (9 bases). This CDR3 region has 20 residues. The V gene's germline CDR1 is MGHRA and CDR2 YSYEKL. The ends were cut back, 3 bases at V and 0 bases at J, with 26 bases in the middle. CDR3 nucleotide sequence: TGCGCCAGCAGCCACGTTAGGACAGGGTTGAGCGGGAGGAACCAAGAGACCCAGTACTTC. Amino acid sequence: CASSHVRTGLSGRNQETQYF.

V usage is TRBV7-3 and J usage is TRBJ2-1, with 9 bases identical to TRBD2. The CDR3 consists of 16 residues. CDR1 is SGHTA, CDR2 FQGTGA, per germline. Trimming took 5 bases from V and 4 from J; bases not matched to a gene: 9. In nucleotides, the CDR3 is TGTGCCAGCAGCCGAAGGGCGGGAGGGCCGTACAATGAGCAGTTCTTC. This encodes CASSRRAGGPYNEQFF.

The rearrangement joins TRBV2 to TRBJ2-2; D possibly corresponds to TRBD2 (5 bases). V lost 4 bases, J lost 5 bases, and 17 bases lay in between. Germline V gene data show CDR1 as SNHLY and CDR2 as FYNNEI. This CDR3 is 16 amino acids long. CDR3 DNA sequence: TGTGCCAGCAGTGCCGGGATGGCGATTGATACCGGGGAGCTGTTTTTT. Translating it yields CASSAGMAIDTGELFF.

The chain recombines TRBV11-3 with TRBJ2-5; 9 bases match TRBD2. V shed 4 bases, J shed 5 bases, and the junction held 11 bases outside the gene matches. Germline-derived CDR1 and CDR2 are SGHNT and YENEEA. The CDR3 runs 16 residues. The CDR3 bases are TGTGCCAGCAGCTCCGAAAGGCTAGCGGGGAGGGAGACCCAGTACTTC. This codes for CASSSERLAGRETQYF.

The V gene is TRBV5-1, the J gene TRBJ2-1; 7 bases are shared with TRBD2. In germline, CDR1 is SGHRS, CDR2 YFSETQ. The CDR3 totals 15 residues. Trimming cost V 4 bases and J 8 bases; bases outside gene matches: 12. Here the CDR3 reads CASSPIAGLRDEQFF. Written as DNA, the CDR3 is TGCGCCAGCAGCCCCATAGCGGGCCTTAGGGATGAGCAGTTCTTC. Variable domain in full (rest from reference TRBV5-1 and TRBJ2-1): KAGVTQTPRYLIKTRGQQVTLSCSPISGHRSVSWYQQTPGQGLQFLFEYFSETQRNKGNFPGRFSGRQFSNSRSEMNVSTLELGDSALYLCASSPIAGLRDEQFFGPGTRLTVL.